This TCR beta chain comes out of a study of identifying expanded T cells in peripheral blood. This CDR3 comprises 17 residues. CDR1 and CDR2 from the germline V gene are SGHRS and YFSETQ. Unmatched junction bases numbered 15, after V lost 6 bases and J lost 7 bases. Clones were read by immunoSEQ multiplex PCR, and TCRdb kept only the in-frame ones, dropping some. The table records around 100,000 clones, approximately 89% of them present only once. The TCR was taken from a person between 18 and 70 years old in good health. The sequenced sample consisted of blood. The rearrangement joins TRBV5-1 to TRBJ2-7, with TRBD2 matching over 14 bases. DNA of the CDR3: TGCGCCAGCACCCTCTCCGGGACTAGCGGGAGAAGGGGTGAGCAGTACTTC. This codes for CASTLSGTSGRRGEQYF.